Following are 27 T cell receptor beta chains from one sample sequenced in a study of PD-L1 blockade in urothelial cancer. Specified time point: pretreatment peripheral blood. Measured with immunoSEQ multiplex PCR; TCRdb has only the in-frame clones, and not every one. The table includes 56,000 or so clones, 85% detected once. Sequencing was performed on PBMCs, taken around atezolizumab (anti-PD-L1) treatment. All receptors come from a man in his 70s with urothelial cancer.

The CDR3: CASSSAGGGYTF. In nucleotides, the CDR3 is TGTGCCAGCAGTTCGGCCGGGGGAGGCTACACCTTC. V is TRBV28 and J is TRBJ1-2; D may be TRBD1 (5 bases). Looked up from germline, CDR1 is MDHEN and CDR2 is SYDVKM. Trimming removed 4 bases from V and 8 bases from J, with 11 bases in between. The CDR3 consists of 12 residues.

The gene calls are TRBV9 and TRBJ2-5; 7 nucleotides align to TRBD1. The CDR3 has 15 amino acids. CDR1 and CDR2 (germline): SGDLS, YYNGEE. V lost 0 bases and J lost 5; bases outside the gene matches: 7. CDR3 loop: CASSVGGGSEETQYF. The DNA for the CDR3 is TGTGCCAGCAGCGTAGGAGGGGGCTCGGAGGAGACCCAGTACTTC. Complete variable domain (other parts from reference TRBV9 and TRBJ2-5): DSGVTQTPKHLITATGQRVTLRCSPRSGDLSVYWYQQSLDQGLQFLIQYYNGEERAKGNILERFSAQQFPDLHSELNLSSLELGDSALYFCASSVGGGSEETQYFGPGTRLLVL.

The rearrangement uses TRBV28 and TRBJ2-5; 13 nucleotides line up with TRBD2. J lost 5 bases, V lost 4 bases, and 7 bases had no gene match. The CDR3 is made up of 16 amino acids. Germline lookup yields CDR1 MDHEN and CDR2 SYDVKM. Here the CDR3 DNA reads TGTGCCAGCAGTTCTCGGACTAGCGGGAGCCTCGAGACCCAGTACTTC. Translation: CASSSRTSGSLETQYF.

This chain joins TRBV30 and TRBJ1-1; the match to TRBD1 covers 9 bases. Germline-derived CDR1 and CDR2 are GTSNPN and SVGIG (reference sequence). V shed 1 base and J 7 bases; nucleotides not matched to a gene: 10. This CDR3 is built from 15 residues. The CDR3: CAWSDPGQGLGEAFF. DNA of the CDR3: TGTGCCTGGAGTGACCCGGGACAGGGATTGGGTGAAGCTTTCTTT.

The rearrangement joins TRBV19 to TRBJ2-2; D unresolved. The length of the CDR3 is 15 residues. Trimming shortened V by 1 base and J by 1 base, and 7 bases separated the two germline ends. Germline V gene data show CDR1 as LNHDA and CDR2 as SQIVND (reference sequence). CDR3 DNA sequence: TGTGCCAGTAGTATAGTCGCGCTGAACACCGGGGAGCTGTTTTTT. Protein sequence: CASSIVALNTGELFF.

The J gene is TRBJ2-7, the V gene TRBV5-5; 7 bases line up with TRBD1. CDR1 SGHKS and CDR2 YYEKEE come from the germline V gene (reference sequence). V shed 3 bases and J 7 bases; nucleotides not matched to a gene: 19. There are 17 residues in the CDR3. The CDR3 spells CASSYEGQTLLVGEQYF. CDR3 DNA: TGTGCCAGCAGCTATGAGGGACAGACACTACTAGTGGGGGAGCAGTACTTC.

This chain joins TRBV5-6 and TRBJ1-5; weak D call: TRBD1 (5 bases). V gave up 1 base and J gave up 5 bases, with 13 bases separating them. Germline CDR1 reads SGHDT; CDR2 reads YYEEEE. The CDR3 runs 15 residues. The CDR3 spells CASSLRQGGDQPQHF. CDR3 bases: TGTGCCAGCAGCTTGAGGCAGGGAGGTGATCAGCCCCAGCATTTT.

The chain joins TRBV10-2 to TRBJ2-7, with 8 bases aligning to TRBD2. The CDR3 has 14 amino acids. Germline V gene lookup returns CDR1 WSHSY and CDR2 SAAADI. After removal of 3 bases from V and 2 bases from J, the junction contained 3 bases not matched to a gene. The CDR3 sequence is CASSEGAGAYEQYF. Written as DNA, the CDR3 is TGCGCCAGCAGTGAAGGAGCGGGAGCCTACGAGCAGTACTTC.

The chain has TRBV7-2 and TRBJ2-7, with 11 bases fitting TRBD1. The CDR3 is made up of 14 amino acids. Germline trimming cut 1 base from V and 6 bases from J; bases unmatched to any gene: 2. Germline V lookup: CDR1 SGHTA, CDR2 FQGNSA. CDR3 sequence reads: CASSLVGTGGEQYF. DNA for the CDR3: TGTGCCAGCAGCTTAGTTGGGACAGGGGGCGAGCAGTACTTC.

J is TRBJ1-4 and V is TRBV7-8; D call uncertain. This CDR3 comprises 15 residues. The V gene lost 3 bases and the J gene lost 3 bases, with 11 bases spanning the gap. From germline, CDR1 is SGHVS and CDR2 FQNEAQ. The DNA for the CDR3 is TGTGCCAGCAGCTTTTCCGGGGTGGCTAATGAAAAACTGTTTTTT. Translating it yields CASSFSGVANEKLFF.

This chain's CDR3 is CASNGGRHSTSYNEQFF. The CDR3 DNA sequence: TGCGCCAGCAATGGCGGGAGGCATTCTACCTCCTACAATGAGCAGTTCTTC. The V and J genes are TRBV5-1 and TRBJ2-1; 8 nucleotides line up with TRBD2. Germline V gene data show CDR1 as SGHRS and CDR2 as YFSETQ. The CDR3 is 17 amino acids. Trimming removed 6 bases from V and 0 bases from J; junction bases left unmatched: 11.

The chain recombines TRBV29-1 with TRBJ2-7; tentative D call: TRBD2 (5 bases). V gave up 0 bases and J gave up 8 bases, with 14 bases separating them. CDR1 and CDR2 from the germline V gene are SQVTM and ANQGSEA. The CDR3 loop spans 13 amino acids. CDR3 nucleotide sequence: TGCAGCGTTGAAGATCTGGGGAGTATTAAGCAGTACTTC. Translating gives CSVEDLGSIKQYF.

The V call is TRBV28, the J call TRBJ1-4, with 11 bases fitting TRBD1. The CDR3 is 16 amino acids. Germline CDR1 MDHEN, CDR2 SYDVKM. With 7 bases clipped from V and 8 bases from J, the junction kept 12 bases outside the gene matches. The CDR3 loop is CASKGQGEGAKEKLFF. In DNA form, the CDR3 reads TGTGCCAGCAAGGGACAGGGGGAGGGCGCCAAGGAAAAACTGTTTTTT.

For this clone: At the DNA level, this CDR3 is encoded by other sequences in the same sample as well. The chain recombines TRBV20-1 with TRBJ2-1; D is possibly TRBD1 (6 bases). The CDR3 is made up of 11 amino acids. Germline V gene lookup returns CDR1 DFQATT and CDR2 SNEGSKA (reference sequence). V was cut by 6 bases and J by 7 bases, with 10 bases left in between. DNA for the CDR3: TGCAGTGCATCAAGGGGGAATGAGCAGTTCTTC. Protein: CSASRGNEQFF.

This clone was picked up one time. This chain connects TRBV5-5 to TRBJ2-5; 9 positions match TRBD2. There are 16 residues in the CDR3. The trim removed 3 bases at V and 0 bases at J, leaving 6 bases unmatched. Germline V lookup: CDR1 SGHKS, CDR2 YYEKEE (reference sequence). The CDR3 DNA reads TGTGCCAGCAGCTCCCCGACTAGCGGATACCAAGAGACCCAGTACTTC. This encodes CASSSPTSGYQETQYF.

This sequence joins TRBV29-1 and TRBJ2-3; TRBD2 aligns across 9 bases. The CDR3 extends over 15 amino acids. Trimming took 6 bases from V and 2 from J; bases not matched to a gene: 9. Per germline, CDR1 SQVTM and CDR2 ANQGSEA. The CDR3 DNA reads as TGCAGCGTGCTACCGACTAGCGGACTCACAGATACGCAGTATTTT. This sequence encodes CSVLPTSGLTDTQYF.

The V and J genes are TRBV10-3 and TRBJ2-3; D is possibly TRBD2 (6 bases). This CDR3 is 14 amino acids long. Trimming stripped 6 bases from V and 14 bases from J, with 24 bases between. CDR1 and CDR2 (germline): ENHRY, SYGVKD. CDR3 loop: CAIRDGTVNRYAYF. In DNA form, the CDR3 reads TGTGCCATCAGGGACGGGACTGTCAACAGATACGCGTATTTT.

The gene calls are TRBV2 and TRBJ1-5; possible D gene TRBD1, 6 bases. Germline V lookup: CDR1 SNHLY, CDR2 FYNNEI. This CDR3 is built from 17 residues. Trimming shortened V by 1 base and J by 0 bases, and 13 bases separated the two germline ends. CDR3 sequence (DNA): TGTGCCAGCAGTGAAGGTAGGACAGCCCTTAGCAATCAGCCCCAGCATTTT. Protein product: CASSEGRTALSNQPQHF.

V and J are TRBV27 and TRBJ2-7, with D maybe TRBD1 (5 bases). The V end lost 3 bases, the J end lost 3 bases, and 9 bases lay between the germline ends. Germline values: CDR1 MNHEY, CDR2 SMNVEV (reference sequence). CDR3 length: 13 residues. The CDR3 is CASSFNRIYEQYF. For the CDR3, the DNA is TGTGCCAGCAGTTTTAACAGGATCTACGAGCAGTACTTC.

The rearrangement links TRBV27 to TRBJ2-2; 7 bases fit TRBD2. The CDR3 runs 17 residues. Germline V CDR1 and CDR2: MNHEY, SMNVEV (reference sequence). Trimming took 1 base from V and 3 from J; bases not matched to a gene: 8. DNA of the CDR3: TGTGCCAGCAGTTTATTGGGGAGGGGCGCAGACACCGGGGAGCTGTTTTTT. As protein: CASSLLGRGADTGELFF.

This clone has a handful of counts. The rearrangement joins TRBV4-1 to TRBJ1-2; 8 bases agree with TRBD1. Germline CDR1 and CDR2: MGHRA and YSYEKL. The CDR3 loop spans 14 amino acids. The trim removed 7 bases at V and 4 bases at J, leaving 8 bases unmatched. This CDR3 is CASNPDRGPYGYTF. The CDR3 nucleotides are TGCGCCAGCAACCCCGACAGGGGACCCTATGGCTACACCTTC.

V and J are TRBV21-1 and TRBJ2-6; the D call in the table, TRBD1, was not verified against the DNA. TRBV21-1 is a documented pseudogene. The CDR3 spans 20 residues. For the CDR3, the DNA is TGTGCCAGCAGCAAAGAATTTAAGGGACAGGGGGCTTCTGGGGCCAACGTCCTGACTTTC. Its translation: CASSKEFKGQGASGANVLTF.

The chain has TRBV29-1 and TRBJ1-4, with 8 bases that match TRBD1. The V and J ends lost 4 bases and 7 bases, in that order; junction bases with no gene match: 5. This CDR3 has 13 amino acids. Germline loops: CDR1 SQVTM, CDR2 ANQGSEA. This CDR3 is CSVAGGNGEKLFF. The CDR3 nucleotides read TGCAGCGTTGCAGGGGGCAATGGTGAAAAACTGTTTTTT.

The J gene is TRBJ2-3, the V gene TRBV29-1, with a tentative D call TRBD1 (6 bases). Germline V lookup: CDR1 SQVTM, CDR2 ANQGSEA. V shed 5 bases and J shed 5 bases, with 14 bases lying between them. The CDR3 is made up of 13 amino acids. The CDR3, as DNA: TGCAGCGTTAGCGGACCAGGGGTAGATACGCAGTATTTT. Its protein product is CSVSGPGVDTQYF.

The table lists this clone with a count of one. This rearrangement joins TRBV29-1 to TRBJ1-2; D remains unclear. Germline V gene data show CDR1 as SQVTM and CDR2 as ANQGSEA. The V end was cut by 5 bases, the J end by 5 bases, with 15 bases between. This CDR3 is built from 13 residues. In DNA form, the CDR3 reads TGCAGCGTTCGAGAGGGTGGGCAGTATGGCTACACCTTC. Protein: CSVREGGQYGYTF. Full variable domain (outside the CDR3, taken from reference TRBV29-1 and TRBJ1-2): SAVISQKPSRDICQRGTSLTIQCQVDSQVTMMFWYRQQPGQSLTLIATANQGSEATYESGFVIDKFPISRPNLTFSTLTVSNMSPEDSSIYLCSVREGGQYGYTFGSGTRLTVV.

J is TRBJ2-2 and V is TRBV6-4; D unresolved. This CDR3 comprises 14 residues. Trimming took 0 bases from V and 8 from J, leaving 10 bases between them. Germline V gives CDR1 MRHNA, CDR2 SNTAGT. The CDR3 coding sequence is TGTGCCAGCAGTGACTCAACCCACTCGGGGGAGCTGTTTTTT. It specifies CASSDSTHSGELFF.

This clone turned up a few times. This chain connects TRBV5-6 to TRBJ2-1; D might be TRBD2 (6 bases). CDR3 length equals 16 residues. The V gene lost 0 bases and the J gene lost 0 bases, with 10 bases spanning the gap. Per germline, CDR1 SGHDT and CDR2 YYEEEE. Here the CDR3 DNA reads TGTGCCAGCAGCTTGGGTTCCGGGGGCTCCTACAATGAGCAGTTCTTC. As protein: CASSLGSGGSYNEQFF.